The rows below give T cell receptor beta chains drawn from one sample of a study of blood T cells in healthy people across ages. TCRdb re-derived calls from the 5' RACE reads in MiXCR, one entry per CDR3 protein. Here the sample spans about 1.1 million distinct CDR3 sequences, 30% to 40% being singletons. Sequencing used blood. The receptors here all came from a man between 18 and 35 years old in good health. Each CDR3 is given with its conserved first and last residue. A clone size is listed for some rows: how often the clone was seen (once, few, many), or a class if it is expanded.

TRBV2	TRBJ1-4	.	CASRATATNEKLFF
TRBV14	TRBJ2-1	.	CASSQDWGGYNEQFF
TRBV7-9	TRBJ1-3	.	CASSYPGQGGTIYF
TRBV20-1	TRBJ2-3	.	CSTRGGTSGGDTQYF
TRBV11-1	TRBJ2-1	.	CASSVDRAAEQFF
TRBV3-1	TRBJ1-1	.	CASSQGGGWTEAFF
TRBV12-3/TRBV12-4	TRBJ2-3	.	CASSLDGQGADAQYF
TRBV27	TRBJ1-5	.	CASRSGQRNQPQHF
TRBV14	TRBJ1-2	few	CASSQDRNRVYGYTF
TRBV12-3/TRBV12-4	TRBJ2-7	.	CASSTDRSYEQYF
TRBV9	TRBJ2-5	.	CASSVGQGIREQYF
TRBV11-2	TRBJ2-6	few	CASRPRVIYNSGANVLTF
TRBV20-1	TRBJ1-5	few	CSASSPMGNQPQHF
TRBV9	TRBJ2-3	.	CASSPRGTSGPSTDTQYF
TRBV7-8	TRBJ1-2	.	CASRERGGRGYTF
TRBV4-3	TRBJ2-3	few	CASSQDIGLALDTQYF
TRBV7-9	TRBJ1-1	.	CASSIAGGGTEAFF
TRBV15	TRBJ2-3	few	CATSRVATDTQYF
TRBV7-9	.	.	CASSLAGTQGNIQYF
TRBV7-2	TRBJ2-7	.	CASSLEGTLSYEQYF
TRBV20-1	.	.	CSARDAGGATYNEQYF
TRBV3-1	TRBJ1-2	few	CASSQRDPSSGYTF
TRBV4-3	TRBJ2-1	many	CASSQAGSSYNEQFF
TRBV5-6	TRBJ2-3	.	CAGSLLTGGSDTQYF
TRBV6-5	TRBJ1-2	few	CASSYEQAYGYTF
TRBV12-3/TRBV12-4	.	.	CASSLGPRAVLTSYNEQYF
TRBV20-1	TRBJ1-4	few	CSAYDLLEEKLFF
TRBV6-2/TRBV6-3	TRBJ1-1	.	CASSYSRPGPEAFF
TRBV29-1	TRBJ2-4	few	CSVSGQGLSKNIQYF
TRBV9	TRBJ1-1	few	CASSEIRTGAFF
TRBV20-1	TRBJ2-7	.	CSATGQGHEQYF
TRBV20-1	TRBJ1-2	many	CSARGTGLAGYTF
TRBV12-3/TRBV12-4	TRBJ1-2	few	CASRLTGGAEGYTF
TRBV7-9	TRBJ1-2	few	CASSLVAGYTF
TRBV7-9	TRBJ1-1	.	CASSLILDPEAFF
TRBV9	TRBJ1-1	.	CASSVRPLQGDTEAFF
TRBV11-2	TRBJ1-1	.	CASSYLRDRGNEAFF
TRBV9	TRBJ2-7	few	CASSVGQATSYEQYF
TRBV6-5	TRBJ2-3	.	CASSYAGKSTDTQYF
TRBV28	TRBJ1-4	.	CASTPGQSNEKLFF
TRBV6-2/TRBV6-3	TRBJ2-1	.	CAGRGSLYNEQFF
TRBV7-2	TRBJ1-1	.	CASSLAPGHTEAFF
TRBV12-3/TRBV12-4	TRBJ2-7	.	CTSSLLREGEQYF
TRBV19	TRBJ2-2	.	CASNFAGELFF
TRBV10-3	TRBJ2-3	few	CAISDHRQDTQYF
TRBV7-3	TRBJ2-1	.	CASSLVRGQFF
TRBV7-9	TRBJ1-1	.	CASSLGVGLNTEAFF
TRBV29-1	TRBJ1-3	.	CSVRLPGNTIYF
TRBV7-3	TRBJ2-1	.	CASSSSGASSYNEQFF
TRBV14	TRBJ1-1	.	CASSQDERTEAFF
TRBV5-1	TRBJ1-1	.	CASSLDPDNTEAFF
TRBV2	TRBJ2-7	.	CASTERQHEQYF
TRBV14	TRBJ2-1	.	CASSQEQGHKSSYNEQFF
TRBV29-1	TRBJ2-7	few	CSVRGSSRDRASYEQYF
TRBV20-1	TRBJ1-1	.	CSATSEGAGTEAFF